This TCR beta chain emerged from a study of blood T cells in healthy people across ages. Sample-barcoded 5' priming and a J-beta primer mix drove a second PCR of about 6 to 12 cycles. A template-switch adaptor with 12 random nucleotides tagged each cDNA molecule. From the 5' RACE reads, TCRdb called clonotypes with MiXCR, one entry per CDR3 protein. The sample lists about a million distinct CDR3 sequences, 35% to 40% occurring once. This CDR3 spans 14 amino acids. Germline loops: CDR1 DFQATT, CDR2 SNEGSKA (reference sequence). V lost 0 bases, J lost 0 bases, and 8 bases lay in between. The J gene is TRBJ2-5, the V gene TRBV20-1; the D call may be TRBD1 or TRBD2 (5 bases each). This clonotype originated in a man between 18 and 29 years old in good health. The material sequenced was blood. The CDR3 region is CSAREGENQETQYF. In DNA form, the CDR3 reads TGCAGTGCTAGAGAGGGGGAGAACCAAGAGACCCAGTACTTC.